This T cell receptor beta chain was captured in a study of T cell repertoires in cytomegalovirus infection. Findings of the study overall: Summed public TCR beta family frequency identified CMV carriers bearing the relevant HLA. HLA-C-restricted CMV clonotypes gave the most frequent clonotype in two of eight donors.

In its sample, this clonotype was seen a few times. Its antigen is currently unknown. V was pared by 8 bases and J by 7 bases, with 7 bases of the junction left unmatched. The CDR3 covers 13 residues. From germline, CDR1 is LNHDA and CDR2 SQIVND (reference sequence). TCRdb independently ran MiXCR on the reads; one entry per CDR3 protein. The sample has about 830,000 distinct CDR3 sequences; over 25% are singletons. The chain has TRBV19 and TRBJ1-5; TRBD1 aligns across 8 bases. The sample here was cultured CD8+ T cells from PBMCs, taken from culture after CMV antigen stimulation. This TCR was recovered from a human donor in good health (CMV status not recorded). Some clones in this sample may be carry-over from other donors' samples. CDR3 sequence: CASADRGVQPQHF. DNA for the CDR3: TGTGCCAGTGCTGACAGGGGAGTGCAGCCCCAGCATTTT.